The rows below give T cell receptor beta chains drawn from one sample of a study of response to subunit inactivated influenza vaccine. TCRdb passed the RT-PCR reads through MiXCR, listing each CDR3 protein once. The repertoire consists of 550,000 to 800,000 distinct CDR3 sequences, with approximately 14% occurring once and the leading ten covering approximately 10%. Sequencing was performed on PBMCs from blood, taken 11 to 12 days after vaccination. The receptors were gathered from a man between 50 and 59 years old who received an inactivated influenza vaccine. Each CDR3 is given with its conserved first and last residue. The order of the fields is CDR3 protein, CDR3 DNA, V gene, D gene, J gene, clone size. The D gene is left open where the match is weak. Only part of the rows carry a size: once, few, many, or a class if the clone is expanded.

CASSPVGTGSHREQFF	TGCGCCAGCAGCCCGGTCGGGACAGGCTCCCACCGGGAACAGTTCTTC	TRBV5-1	TRBD1	TRBJ2-1	-
CASSLGTLNYEQYF	TGTGCCAGCAGTTTAGGGACCTTAAACTACGAGCAGTACTTC	TRBV12-3/TRBV12-4	-	TRBJ2-7	many
CSARWDVGVADTQYF	TGCAGTGCTAGATGGGATGTGGGCGTCGCAGATACGCAGTATTTT	TRBV20-1	-	TRBJ2-3	many
CATSRDPGQGNEQFF	TGTGCCACCAGCAGGGATCCGGGACAGGGAAATGAGCAGTTCTTC	TRBV24-1	TRBD1	TRBJ2-1	few
CASSPWDSQSYEQYF	TGTGCCAGCAGTCCGTGGGACAGCCAATCCTACGAGCAGTACTTC	TRBV12-3/TRBV12-4	TRBD1	TRBJ2-7	-
CASSLGTSVLNEQFF	TGTGCCAGCAGCCTAGGGACTAGCGTATTGAATGAGCAGTTCTTC	TRBV7-2	TRBD2	TRBJ2-1	few
CSARPEGETQYF	TGCAGCGCACGACCGGAGGGAGAGACCCAGTACTTC	TRBV29-1	-	TRBJ2-5	few
CSARDPASGSFSEQFF	TGCAGTGCTAGAGATCCCGCTAGCGGGAGTTTTAGTGAGCAGTTCTTC	TRBV20-1	TRBD2	TRBJ2-1	once
CASTFRGSADTQYF	TGTGCCAGCACCTTCCGGGGGTCGGCAGATACGCAGTATTTT	TRBV7-8	-	TRBJ2-3	-
CASSLYFPGNSYEQYF	TGTGCCAGCAGTTTATACTTTCCGGGCAACTCCTACGAGCAGTACTTC	TRBV28	-	TRBJ2-7	few
CASRPRGADQPQHF	TGTGCCAGCAGGCCCCGGGGGGCGGATCAGCCCCAGCATTTT	TRBV6-1	-	TRBJ1-5	-
CARFRKGRVGKDTQYF	TGCGCCAGGTTTCGTAAGGGGCGCGTAGGTAAAGATACGCAGTATTTT	TRBV5-1	-	TRBJ2-3	-
CASSLVSGRTQYF	TGTGCCAGCAGTTTGGTGAGCGGGAGGACCCAGTACTTC	TRBV12-3/TRBV12-4	TRBD2	TRBJ2-5	-
CATSRLREKTDTQYF	TGTGCCACCAGCCGACTGCGGGAGAAGACAGATACGCAGTATTTT	TRBV15	TRBD2	TRBJ2-3	few
CASSLGWDEQFF	TGTGCCAGCAGCCTGGGGTGGGATGAGCAGTTCTTC	TRBV7-9	-	TRBJ2-1	-
CATSDPGALQETQYF	TGTGCCACCAGTGATCCGGGGGCCCTACAAGAGACCCAGTACTTC	TRBV24-1	-	TRBJ2-5	many
CASSNREGAQGEAFF	TGTGCCAGCAGCAACAGGGAAGGGGCTCAGGGTGAAGCTTTCTTT	TRBV3-1	-	TRBJ1-1	-
CASSQEWHLSGNTIYF	TGTGCCAGCAGCCAAGAGTGGCACCTCTCTGGAAACACCATATATTTT	TRBV4-2	-	TRBJ1-3	-
CSLDRGGTEAFF	TGCAGCTTGGACAGGGGAGGAACTGAAGCTTTCTTT	TRBV29-1	TRBD1	TRBJ1-1	-
CASRATGENNQPQHF	TGCGCCAGCCGGGCGACAGGGGAAAACAATCAGCCCCAGCATTTT	TRBV5-1	TRBD1	TRBJ1-5	many
CASSPTLVHIQYF	TGTGCCAGCAGCCCCACTTTAGTACACATTCAGTACTTC	TRBV6-2/TRBV6-3	-	TRBJ2-4	-
CASRVGRVAKNIQYF	TGTGCCAGCAGGGTTGGACGAGTAGCCAAAAACATTCAGTACTTC	TRBV28	-	TRBJ2-4	few
CSARGSRESSYNEQFF	TGCAGTGCTAGAGGCTCGCGGGAGAGCTCCTACAATGAGCAGTTCTTC	TRBV20-1	TRBD2	TRBJ2-1	-
CASSVRGHKETQYF	TGTGCCAGCAGCGTCAGGGGCCATAAAGAGACCCAGTACTTC	TRBV9	-	TRBJ2-5	-
CSARDQVRRPNEQFF	TGCAGTGCTAGAGATCAGGTCCGACGTCCCAATGAGCAGTTCTTC	TRBV20-1	-	TRBJ2-1	-
CSARGRGVNYGYTF	TGCAGTGCTAGAGGCCGGGGGGTTAACTATGGCTACACCTTC	TRBV20-1	-	TRBJ1-2	few
CACAWGYTGELFF	TGTGCCTGCGCTTGGGGTTACACCGGGGAGCTGTTTTTT	TRBV6-6	-	TRBJ2-2	many
CASSVRIKQGLLRSEFF	TGTGCCAGCAGCGTCCGCATCAAACAGGGGTTACTCCGGAGCGAGTTCTTC	TRBV7-9	TRBD1	TRBJ2-1	-
CASSFRQGARSGANVLTF	TGTGCCAGCAGTTTCAGACAGGGGGCGCGGTCTGGGGCCAACGTCCTGACTTTC	TRBV28	TRBD1	TRBJ2-6	few
CASSLRTVSHGNYAGELFF	TGTGCCAGCAGCCTAAGGACAGTCTCACACGGCAATTACGCCGGGGAGCTGTTTTTT	TRBV4-2	-	TRBJ2-2	many
CASSLGGPRETQYF	TGTGCCAGCAGTTTAGGGGGGCCGAGGGAGACCCAGTACTTC	TRBV12-3/TRBV12-4	-	TRBJ2-5	many
CASTFSGAGPQHF	TGTGCCAGCACCTTCTCCGGGGCCGGGCCCCAGCATTTT	TRBV12-3/TRBV12-4	-	TRBJ1-5	-
CASSQFEGNEQFF	TGTGCCAGCAGCCAATTTGAAGGAAATGAGCAGTTCTTC	TRBV14	-	TRBJ2-1	-
CASSYGASGANVLTF	TGTGCCAGCAGTTACGGGGCCTCTGGGGCCAACGTCCTGACTTTC	TRBV12-3/TRBV12-4	-	TRBJ2-6	-
CASSYRPRGVETQYF	TGTGCCAGCAGCTATAGGCCCAGGGGGGTCGAGACCCAGTACTTC	TRBV7-2	-	TRBJ2-5	-
CASSPAGGWEENYNEQFF	TGTGCCAGCAGCCCGGCCGGGGGGTGGGAGGAGAACTACAATGAGCAGTTCTTC	TRBV13	TRBD2	TRBJ2-1	-
CASSQVEGPSISGANVLTF	TGCGCCAGCAGCCAAGTGGAGGGACCCTCCATCTCTGGGGCCAACGTCCTGACTTTC	TRBV4-3	-	TRBJ2-6	-
CASSLILHHEQFF	TGTGCCTCCAGCCTTATCCTTCACCACGAGCAGTTCTTC	TRBV30	-	TRBJ2-1	once
CAWSVRTGTPVYEQYF	TGTGCCTGGAGTGTACGAACAGGGACCCCTGTCTACGAGCAGTACTTC	TRBV30	-	TRBJ2-7	-
CSARGTSGSNEQFF	TGCAGTGCTAGGGGGACTAGCGGGAGCAATGAGCAGTTCTTC	TRBV20-1	TRBD2	TRBJ2-1	few
CSASGGALGTGELFF	TGCAGTGCTAGCGGGGGGGCCTTGGGGACCGGGGAGCTGTTTTTT	TRBV20-1	TRBD2	TRBJ2-2	-
CASSQATGRAYNEQFF	TGCGCCAGCAGCCAGGCGACGGGACGGGCCTACAATGAGCAGTTCTTC	TRBV4-1	-	TRBJ2-1	-
CASSPRTAPYEQYF	TGTGCCAGTAGTCCCCGGACAGCCCCCTACGAGCAGTACTTC	TRBV19	-	TRBJ2-7	few
CASSLAVQLNTEAFF	TGTGCCAGCAGTTTAGCCGTACAGTTGAACACTGAAGCTTTCTTT	TRBV12-3/TRBV12-4	-	TRBJ1-1	-
CASSLQDEQYF	TGTGCCAGCAGTTTACAGGATGAGCAGTATTTT	TRBV28	-	TRBJ2-3	many
CSARTLQGVGTDTQYF	TGCAGTGCTAGGACACTACAGGGAGTTGGGACAGATACGCAGTATTTT	TRBV20-1	-	TRBJ2-3	-
CASSLGGRGEQETQYF	TGTGCCAGCAGCTTGGGAGGCAGGGGTGAGCAAGAGACCCAGTACTTC	TRBV5-4	-	TRBJ2-5	-
CASRSASGMYEQYF	TGTGCCAGCAGATCAGCTAGCGGGATGTACGAGCAGTACTTC	TRBV6-2/TRBV6-3	TRBD2	TRBJ2-7	few